This TCR beta chain appears in the sequencing data of a study of graft-versus-host responses after intestinal transplantation. Looking at the study overall: Multivisceral, liver-intestinal, or isolated intestinal transplants were performed in recipients. For about three years after anti-thymocyte globulin induction, all recipients took tacrolimus and steroids.

The CDR3 extends over 15 amino acids. The ends were cut back, 1 base at V and 1 base at J, with 11 bases in the middle. From germline, CDR1 is MNHEY and CDR2 SMNVEV (reference sequence). Points on this clone: Its antigen is not known.

Findings of the study overall: An association linked early post-transplant HvG declines with peak circulating GvH clone levels.

The assay was immunoSEQ multiplex PCR, and TCRdb's table has in-frame clones only and misses some. Among about 47,000 clones listed, approximately 94% were seen once. Source: PBMCs, taken 330 to 350 days after intestinal transplant. The chain recombines TRBV27 with TRBJ2-7; D assignment may be TRBD1 or TRBD2 (6 bases each). This clonotype originated in a human patient who received an intestinal transplant, so some T cells may come from the graft donor. The CDR3, as DNA: TGTGCCAGCAGTTTATTAGGAGGGGGTTCCTACGAGCAGTACTTC. Translated: CASSLLGGGSYEQYF.